This TCR beta chain came from a study of type 1 regulatory T cells. Study-wide context: T-allo10 is an in vitro-generated, Tr1-enriched CD4 T cell product specific for alloantigen.

Trimming shortened V by 5 bases and J by 1 base, and 18 bases separated the two germline ends. Germline loops: CDR1 MNHEY, CDR2 SMNVEV (reference sequence). This CDR3 has 17 amino acids. One entry per CDR3 protein results from TCRdb running MiXCR on the reads. The top ten hold 4.5% to 5.5% of the sample, which has 25,000 or so distinct CDR3 sequences, 40% to 55% seen once. This clonotype came up once. The antigen remains undetermined. This TCR was recovered from a human donor in good health. Material for sequencing was cultured T cells, either the whole culture or a sorted T cell fraction (not recorded which). The chain has TRBV27 and TRBJ1-5; no definite D call. CDR3 in DNA: TGTGCCAGCAGTCCATCTCCGGGGAGGGCCAGCAATCAGCCCCAGCATTTT. Translated: CASSPSPGRASNQPQHF.